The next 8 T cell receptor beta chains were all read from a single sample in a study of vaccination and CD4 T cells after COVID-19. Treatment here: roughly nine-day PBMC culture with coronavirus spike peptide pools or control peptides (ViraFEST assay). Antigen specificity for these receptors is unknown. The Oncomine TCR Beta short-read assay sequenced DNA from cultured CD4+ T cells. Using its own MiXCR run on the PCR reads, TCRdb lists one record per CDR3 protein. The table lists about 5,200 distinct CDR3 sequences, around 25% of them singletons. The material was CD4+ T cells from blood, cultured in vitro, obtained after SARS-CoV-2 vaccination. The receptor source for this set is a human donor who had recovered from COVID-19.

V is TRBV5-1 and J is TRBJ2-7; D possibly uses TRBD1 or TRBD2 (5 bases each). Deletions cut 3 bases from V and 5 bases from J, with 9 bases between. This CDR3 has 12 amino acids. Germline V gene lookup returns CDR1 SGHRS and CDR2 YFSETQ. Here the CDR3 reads CASSSLGDEQYF. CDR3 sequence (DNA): TGCGCCAGCAGCTCTCTGGGGGACGAGCAGTACTTC. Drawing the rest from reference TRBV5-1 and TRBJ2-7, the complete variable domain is KAGVTQTPRYLIKTRGQQVTLSCSPISGHRSVSWYQQTPGQGLQFLFEYFSETQRNKGNFPGRFSGRQFSNSRSEMNVSTLELGDSALYLCASSSLGDEQYFGPGTRLTVT.

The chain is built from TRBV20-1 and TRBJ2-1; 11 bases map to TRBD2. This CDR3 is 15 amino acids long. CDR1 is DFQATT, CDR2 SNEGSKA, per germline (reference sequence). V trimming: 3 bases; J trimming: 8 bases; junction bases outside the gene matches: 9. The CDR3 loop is CSARLAGGRGDEQFF. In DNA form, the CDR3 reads TGCAGTGCTAGGCTAGCGGGAGGACGCGGCGATGAGCAGTTCTTC.

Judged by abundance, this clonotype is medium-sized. Here the CDR3 DNA reads TGTGCCAGCTCACCACCGCTCAAGCACTACGAGCAGTACTTC. Amino acid sequence: CASSPPLKHYEQYF. The V and J genes are TRBV18 and TRBJ2-7; D unresolved. V was clipped by 0 bases and J by 3 bases, with 9 bases between them. From germline, CDR1 is KGHSH and CDR2 LQKENI. This CDR3 spans 14 amino acids.

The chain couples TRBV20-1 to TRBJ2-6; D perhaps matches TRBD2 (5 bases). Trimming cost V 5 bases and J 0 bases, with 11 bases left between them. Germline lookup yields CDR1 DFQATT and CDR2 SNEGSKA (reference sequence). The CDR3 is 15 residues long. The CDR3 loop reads CSAAGTNSGANVLTF. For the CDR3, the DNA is TGCAGTGCTGCGGGCACCAACTCTGGGGCCAACGTCCTGACTTTC.

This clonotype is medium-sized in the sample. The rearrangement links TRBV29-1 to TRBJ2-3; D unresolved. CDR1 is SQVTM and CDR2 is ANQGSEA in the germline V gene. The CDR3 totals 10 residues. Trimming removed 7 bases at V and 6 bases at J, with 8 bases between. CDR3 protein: CSGSRDTQYF. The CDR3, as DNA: TGCAGCGGCTCTCGCGATACGCAGTATTTT.

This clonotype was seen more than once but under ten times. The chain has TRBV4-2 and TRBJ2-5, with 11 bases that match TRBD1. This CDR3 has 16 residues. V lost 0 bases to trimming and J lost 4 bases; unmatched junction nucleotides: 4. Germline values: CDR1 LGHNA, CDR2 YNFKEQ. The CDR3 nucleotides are TGTGCCAGCAGCCAAGATAAGGGGACAGGGGGAGAGACCCAGTACTTC. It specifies CASSQDKGTGGETQYF.

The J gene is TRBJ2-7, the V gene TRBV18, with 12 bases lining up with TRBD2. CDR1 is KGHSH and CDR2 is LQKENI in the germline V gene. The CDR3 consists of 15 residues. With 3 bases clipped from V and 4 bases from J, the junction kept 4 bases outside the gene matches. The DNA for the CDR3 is TGTGCCAGCTCACCTGGGACTAGCGGGTGGTACGAGCAGTACTTC. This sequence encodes CASSPGTSGWYEQYF.

CDR3 sequence (DNA): TGTGCCAGCAGCCCACGGGGGCGCGGAGGTCGTAACTATGGCTACACCTTC. Translating gives CASSPRGRGGRNYGYTF. V is TRBV11-3 and J is TRBJ1-2, with a weak D call TRBD1 (6 bases). The V and J ends lost 5 bases and 1 base respectively, with 20 bases between them. Germline assignment: CDR1 SGHNT and CDR2 YENEEA. The CDR3 contains 17 residues.